The 17 T cell receptor beta chains below come from one sample, sequenced in a study of T cell responses to AZD1222 COVID-19 vaccine. The table came from immunoSEQ multiplex PCR; TCRdb's copy has only in-frame clones and leaves some out. Of approximately 140,000 clones in the sample, roughly nine tenths were seen once. The sample here was peripheral blood, taken 28 days after the second AZD1222 dose. The receptors were sampled from an adult who received the AZD1222 COVID-19 vaccine.

The V and J genes are TRBV19 and TRBJ1-5, with D maybe TRBD1 (5 bases). This CDR3 has 16 amino acids. Germline CDR1 LNHDA, CDR2 SQIVND (reference sequence). Trimming took 5 bases from V and 5 from J, leaving 19 bases between them. CDR3 in DNA: TGTGCCAGTAGTTTCTCTTTTGACGGGGCGGATCAGCCCCAGCATTTT. This translates into CASSFSFDGADQPQHF.

The chain links TRBV9 to TRBJ1-1, with no clear D. Germline V gene lookup returns CDR1 SGDLS and CDR2 YYNGEE. The ends were cut back, 3 bases at V and 7 bases at J, with 16 bases in the middle. The CDR3 runs 14 residues. For the CDR3, the DNA is TGTGCCAGCAGCGCTCAGGAAGGGAAGGATGAAGCTTTCTTT. This sequence encodes CASSAQEGKDEAFF.

The rearrangement joins TRBV15 to TRBJ2-3; 11 nucleotides agree with TRBD2. Unmatched junction bases numbered 19, after V lost 1 base and J lost 4 bases. Germline CDR1 and CDR2: LNHNV and YYDKDF (reference sequence). The CDR3 contains 21 residues. Written as DNA, the CDR3 is TGTGCCACCAGCAGAGGCTGGACTAGCGGGCGAATCCCCCAAAGCGCAGATACGCAGTATTTT. Translated: CATSRGWTSGRIPQSADTQYF.

The chain has TRBV5-8 and TRBJ1-2, with D uncertain. The CDR3 loop spans 10 amino acids. CDR1 is SGHTS, CDR2 YDEGEE, per germline. Trimming removed 4 bases at V and 8 bases at J, with 6 bases between. The CDR3 sequence is CASSGGGYTF. CDR3 sequence (DNA): TGTGCCAGCAGCGGCGGAGGCTACACCTTC.

V usage is TRBV2 and J usage is TRBJ2-1, with 7 bases that match TRBD1. The CDR3 runs to 10 residues. Germline loops: CDR1 SNHLY, CDR2 FYNNEI. The junction had 4 bases not matched to a gene; V was cut back by 6 bases and J by 14 bases. Written as DNA, the CDR3 is TGTGCCAGCAGCGCCGGGACAGAGTTCTTC. It yields the protein CASSAGTEFF. The full variable domain, completed using reference TRBV2 and TRBJ2-1, is EPEVTQTPSHQVTQMGQEVILRCVPISNHLYFYWYRQILGQKVEFLVSFYNNEISEKSEIFDDQFSVERPDGSNFTLKIRSTKLEDSAMYFCASSAGTEFFGPGTRLTVL.

This chain connects TRBV28 to TRBJ2-3, with D possibly TRBD1 on 6 matching bases. V lost 6 bases, J lost 2 bases, and 15 bases lay in between. Germline assignment: CDR1 MDHEN and CDR2 SYDVKM. This CDR3 region has 15 residues. CDR3 protein: CASSLTGLITDTQYF. The CDR3, as DNA: TGTGCCAGCAGCCTAACAGGGTTGATCACAGATACGCAGTATTTT.

This chain uses TRBV14 with TRBJ2-5; 10 bases map to TRBD2. V was pared by 2 bases and J by 2 bases, with 8 bases of the junction left unmatched. CDR1 is SGHDN, CDR2 FVKESK, per germline. CDR3 length equals 17 residues. This CDR3 reads CASSQFSGRGRQETQYF. Here the CDR3 DNA reads TGTGCCAGCAGCCAATTCAGCGGGAGGGGTAGGCAAGAGACCCAGTACTTC.

This clone was found once. The chain employs TRBV7-2 and TRBJ1-5; 7 bases align to TRBD1. This CDR3 spans 16 amino acids. Germline V gives CDR1 SGHTA, CDR2 FQGNSA. V dropped 1 base and J dropped 4; count of bases not matched to a gene: 7. CDR3 in DNA: TGTGCCAGCAGCTTAGGACAGGGCATCGGGAATCAGCCCCAGCATTTT. Protein sequence: CASSLGQGIGNQPQHF.

The CDR3 DNA follows: TGTGCCAGCAGTTACGGGACAGGCAATCAGCCCCAGCATTTT. It specifies CASSYGTGNQPQHF. The V call is TRBV6-5, the J call TRBJ1-5; TRBD1 matches at 7 bases. Trimming cost V 2 bases and J 2 bases; bases outside gene matches: 0. This CDR3 comprises 14 residues. CDR1 is MNHEY and CDR2 is SVGAGI in the germline V gene.

This clone showed up just once. The J gene is TRBJ2-1, the V gene TRBV28; TRBD2 matches 8 bases. With 4 bases clipped from V and 0 bases from J, the junction kept 5 bases outside the gene matches. Germline CDR1 reads MDHEN; CDR2 reads SYDVKM. This CDR3 is built from 16 residues. The CDR3 sequence is CASSSPTSGSYNEQFF. DNA of the CDR3: TGTGCCAGCAGTTCTCCCACTAGCGGCTCCTACAATGAGCAGTTCTTC.

The V and J genes are TRBV3-1 (or the pseudogene TRBV3-2) and TRBJ2-2; 9 nucleotides match TRBD2. The CDR3 contains 16 residues. Germline V gene sequence: CDR1 LGHDT, CDR2 YNNKEL (reference sequence). V lost 4 bases, J lost 4 bases, and 7 bases stayed unmatched. The CDR3 here is CASSPSAGGGTGELFF. Here the CDR3 DNA reads TGTGCCAGCAGCCCTTCAGCGGGAGGCGGCACCGGGGAGCTGTTTTTT.

The chain uses TRBV28 and TRBJ2-2; possibly TRBD1 for D (6 bases). The CDR3 covers 14 residues. From germline, CDR1 is MDHEN and CDR2 SYDVKM. The V end was cut by 11 bases, the J end by 0 bases, with 13 bases between. The CDR3 loop is CAVPGQANTGELFF. The CDR3 DNA sequence: TGTGCCGTCCCGGGACAAGCGAACACCGGGGAGCTGTTTTTT.

The V gene is TRBV7-2, the J gene TRBJ2-5; D remains unclear. CDR1 and CDR2 from the germline V gene are SGHTA and FQGNSA. Trimming stripped 5 bases from V and 3 bases from J, with 4 bases between. This CDR3 spans 11 amino acids. CDR3 bases: TGTGCCAGCAGCACCGAAGAGACCCAGTACTTC. Translating it yields CASSTEETQYF.

J is TRBJ2-5 and V is TRBV2; TRBD2 matches at 10 bases. This CDR3 comprises 15 residues. CDR1 is SNHLY and CDR2 is FYNNEI in the germline V gene. V lost 2 bases, J lost 5 bases, and 5 bases stayed unmatched. The CDR3 loop reads CASSEQLAGVETQYF. In DNA, the CDR3 is TGTGCCAGCAGTGAACAGCTAGCGGGAGTTGAGACCCAGTACTTC.

The chain uses TRBV5-4 and TRBJ2-3, with 10 nucleotides matching TRBD2. J was trimmed by 5 bases and V by 5 bases; bases with no gene match: 17. The germline V gene has CDR1 SGHNT and CDR2 YYREEE (reference sequence). CDR3 size: 18 residues. The CDR3: CASSRDSGRSLGGDTQYF. The CDR3 region has the DNA TGTGCCAGCAGTCGAGATAGCGGGAGGTCCCTTGGAGGAGATACGCAGTATTTT.

V is TRBV29-1 and J is TRBJ2-7; D possibly corresponds to TRBD2 (5 bases). This CDR3 is 13 amino acids long. Germline CDR1 SQVTM, CDR2 ANQGSEA. CDR3 nucleotides: TGCCCCGATCGCCTAGCCTTTCTTCCCGAGCAGTACTTC. Its protein is CPDRLAFLPEQYF.

J is TRBJ1-3 and V is TRBV7-9; D uncertain. Trimming removed 0 bases at V and 0 bases at J, with 6 bases between. The CDR3 consists of 15 residues. In germline, CDR1 is SEHNR, CDR2 FQNEAQ (reference sequence). This chain's CDR3 is CASSLARGSGNTIYF. In nucleotides, the CDR3 is TGTGCCAGCAGCTTAGCGCGAGGCTCTGGAAACACCATATATTTT.